A selection of T cell receptor beta chains follows, all from one sample in a study of blood T cell repertoires in COVID-19. Measured with immunoSEQ multiplex PCR; TCRdb has only the in-frame clones, and not every one. The data contain under 95,000 clones, around 87% of them singletons. Input material: peripheral blood. The receptors here all came from a human donor with acute or convalescent COVID-19. The donor label of this sample is uncertain. Each CDR3 is given with its conserved first and last residue. D genes are given only for firm matches. Expanded clones get a size class; other rows say once, few or many, or leave the size out.

clone_size	d_call	v_call	j_call	cdr3_aa	cdr3_nt
.	TRBD1	TRBV6-5	TRBJ2-4	CASNQGQAKNIQYF	TGTGCCAGCAACCAGGGACAGGCCAAAAACATTCAGTACTTC
once	TRBD1	TRBV11-2	TRBJ1-4	CASSLDRVEKLFF	TGTGCCAGCAGCTTGGACAGGGTTGAAAAACTGTTTTTT
.	TRBD1	TRBV11-1	TRBJ2-7	CASSRGQGGEQYF	TGTGCCAGCAGCCGGGGACAGGGGGGCGAGCAGTACTTC
few	.	TRBV30	TRBJ1-4	CAWTFGPGEKLFF	TGTGCCTGGACTTTCGGTCCAGGTGAAAAACTGTTTTTT
.	.	TRBV28	TRBJ2-3	CASSLSLGSLGVTDTQYF	TGTGCCAGCAGTTTATCCCTTGGGAGTCTCGGGGTCACAGATACGCAGTATTTT
.	.	TRBV6-6	TRBJ2-3	CASSQMENTQYF	TGTGCCAGCAGTCAAATGGAGAATACGCAGTATTTT
few	.	TRBV10-2	TRBJ2-7	CASSSGTSSTYEQYF	TGCGCCAGCAGTTCCGGGACTTCGTCGACCTACGAGCAGTACTTC
.	TRBD1	TRBV4-2	TRBJ1-3	CASSLDRGQTNTIYF	TGTGCCAGCAGCCTAGACAGGGGCCAAACTAACACCATATATTTT
once	.	TRBV3-1/TRBV3-2	TRBJ1-1	CASSQFRNTEAFF	TGTGCCAGCAGTCAGTTCAGGAACACTGAAGCTTTCTTT
.	.	TRBV15	TRBJ1-3	CATSRPGERIGNTIYF	TGTGCCACCAGCCGTCCAGGGGAAAGGATCGGAAACACCATATATTTT
.	.	TRBV18	TRBJ2-2	CASSPPGAGAFTGELFF	TGTGCCAGCTCACCACCGGGGGCAGGGGCCTTTACCGGGGAGCTGTTTTTT
once	.	TRBV6-2/TRBV6-3	TRBJ2-7	CASSSQAYEQYF	TGTGCCAGCAGTTCACAGGCCTACGAGCAGTACTTC
.	TRBD2	TRBV7-9	TRBJ2-3	CASSLRGGGDTDTQYF	TGTGCCAGCAGCTTGCGGGGCGGGGGGGACACAGATACGCAGTATTTT
.	TRBD1	TRBV20-1	TRBJ2-3	CSASRAGGLNTQYF	TGCAGTGCTAGTCGGGCAGGGGGCTTGAATACGCAGTATTTT
.	TRBD1	TRBV5-1	TRBJ1-1	CASSRTGDKNTEAFF	TGCGCCAGCAGCAGGACAGGAGACAAGAACACTGAAGCTTTCTTT
.	.	TRBV7-9	TRBJ1-2	CASSFEWAANYGYTF	TGTGCCAGCAGCTTTGAGTGGGCAGCTAACTATGGCTACACCTTC
.	TRBD1	TRBV18	TRBJ2-7	CASSPLGGTGSYEQYF	TGTGCCAGCTCACCCCTTGGAGGGACAGGGTCCTACGAGCAGTACTTC
.	.	TRBV7-3	TRBJ2-2	CASSTGQTGELFF	TGTGCCAGCAGCACCGGTCAAACCGGGGAGCTGTTTTTT
.	.	TRBV2	TRBJ2-3	CANLLRGSTDTQYF	TGTGCCAACTTACTTAGGGGGAGCACAGATACGCAGTATTTT
.	TRBD1	TRBV4-1	TRBJ1-2	CASSHEGTDIYGYTF	TGCGCCAGCAGCCATGAGGGGACAGACATCTATGGCTACACCTTC
.	TRBD1	TRBV7-8	TRBJ2-3	CASSRQHRTGTGLYF	TGTGCCAGCAGCCGTCAACACCGGACCGGGACAGGACTATATTTT
.	.	TRBV7-2	TRBJ1-1	CASTRQMNTEAFF	TGTGCCAGCACTCGACAGATGAACACTGAAGCTTTCTTT
.	TRBD2	TRBV3-1/TRBV3-2	TRBJ2-3	CASRPRGADTQYF	TGTGCCAGCAGACCCCGGGGGGCAGATACGCAGTATTTT
.	TRBD2	TRBV19	TRBJ2-2	CASSITSGGSIGELFF	TGTGCCAGTAGTATTACTAGCGGGGGGAGTATCGGGGAGCTGTTTTTT
.	.	TRBV5-5	TRBJ1-4	CASSPTAQGPTNEKLFF	TGTGCCAGCAGCCCAACCGCACAGGGACCAACTAATGAAAAACTGTTTTTT
few	TRBD1	TRBV7-9	TRBJ1-5	CASSSGTGANQPQHF	TGTGCCAGCAGCTCCGGGACAGGGGCCAATCAGCCCCAGCATTTT
.	TRBD2	TRBV7-9	TRBJ2-2	CASSPPSGGAPGELFF	TGTGCCAGCAGCCCCCCTAGCGGGGGGGCCCCCGGGGAGCTGTTTTTT
.	.	TRBV9	TRBJ2-5	CASSVGQGSMETQYF	TGTGCCAGCAGCGTAGGGCAGGGTAGCATGGAGACCCAGTACTTC
.	.	TRBV4-2	TRBJ1-2	CASSQEVNGDYYGYTF	TGTGCCAGCAGCCAAGAGGTCAATGGGGACTACTATGGCTACACCTTC